A single sample is the source of the 21 T cell receptor beta chains below, sequenced in a study of blood T cell repertoires in COVID-19. The table came from immunoSEQ multiplex PCR; TCRdb's copy has only in-frame clones and leaves some out. The sample records approximately 300,000 clones, around 89% being singletons. Sequenced input: PBMCs or T cells enriched from blood (not recorded which). These receptors were taken from a woman aged 18-29 years with acute COVID-19.

The chain is built from TRBV9 and TRBJ2-3, with D perhaps matching TRBD2 (6 bases). V lost 3 bases and J lost 7, with 12 bases in between. The CDR3 runs 13 residues. Germline-derived CDR1 and CDR2 are SGDLS and YYNGEE. The CDR3 spells CASSGYRGNTQYF. CDR3 in DNA: TGTGCCAGCAGCGGGTACCGGGGGAATACGCAGTATTTT.

The chain uses TRBV6-5 and TRBJ1-3, with unresolved D. V was pared by 0 bases and J by 4 bases, with 10 bases between. Germline V gene sequence: CDR1 MNHEY, CDR2 SVGAGI. The CDR3 loop spans 15 amino acids. The CDR3 spells CASSYSSGFGNTIYF. Written as DNA, the CDR3 is TGTGCCAGCAGTTACTCGTCCGGGTTCGGAAACACCATATATTTT.

This clone was counted once. The V gene is TRBV7-9, the J gene TRBJ1-5; 7 bases align to TRBD1. The CDR3 contains 16 residues. CDR1 and CDR2 from the germline V gene are SEHNR and FQNEAQ (reference sequence). V dropped 1 base and J dropped 8; count of bases not matched to a gene: 11. The CDR3, as DNA: TGTGCCAGCAGCTTAGGGGGTAAAGCTCAGGGGGAGCCCCAGCATTTT. Its translation: CASSLGGKAQGEPQHF.

This clone was recorded many times. This chain connects TRBV19 to TRBJ2-1, with a tentative D call TRBD2 (6 bases). The V gene's germline CDR1 is LNHDA and CDR2 SQIVND (reference sequence). The CDR3 length is 15 residues. Trimming removed 6 bases at V and 8 bases at J, with 20 bases between. The CDR3 loop is CASSQTSSSHYEQFF. The DNA for the CDR3 is TGTGCCAGTAGCCAGACTAGTTCCTCGCACTATGAGCAGTTCTTC.

This clone appeared a few times. This sequence joins TRBV15 and TRBJ1-2; perhaps TRBD1 as D (5 bases). Germline V CDR1 and CDR2: LNHNV, YYDKDF (reference sequence). The CDR3 loop spans 13 amino acids. Trimming took off 3 bases at V and 8 bases at J, with 13 bases between the two ends. CDR3 sequence reads: CATSRIGTDGYTF. CDR3 in DNA: TGTGCCACCAGCAGGATAGGGACTGACGGCTACACCTTC.

V usage is TRBV6-6 and J usage is TRBJ1-4; 7 positions match TRBD1. The CDR3 is made up of 14 amino acids. Trimming at V came to 6 bases and at J to 8 bases, leaving 9 bases not matched to a gene. Germline CDR1 MNHNY, CDR2 SVGAGI (reference sequence). The CDR3 DNA reads as TGTGCCAGCAGCCGCCGGGACAGCTGGGAAAAACTGTTTTTT. Protein sequence: CASSRRDSWEKLFF.

This chain connects TRBV9 to TRBJ1-2; D gene uncertain. The length of the CDR3 is 11 residues. V lost 3 bases, J lost 7 bases, and 7 bases lay in between. In germline, CDR1 is SGDLS, CDR2 YYNGEE. The CDR3 nucleotides are TGTGCCAGCAGCGCCTTCGGTGGCTACACCTTC. Translating it yields CASSAFGGYTF.

The gene calls are TRBV3-1 (or the pseudogene TRBV3-2) and TRBJ1-1; TRBD1 might be the D (5 bases). The CDR3 covers 14 residues. The germline gives CDR1 LGHDT, CDR2 YNNKEL (reference sequence). The ends were cut back, 4 bases at V and 1 base at J, with 10 bases in the middle. CDR3 sequence (DNA): TGTGCCAGCAGCCCCGGGGGTCAGAACACTGAAGCTTTCTTT. Amino acids: CASSPGGQNTEAFF.

The CDR3 region has the DNA TGTGCCACCAGCAGAGATCTGGCGAGCGGAGATACGCAGTATTTT. Translating gives CATSRDLASGDTQYF. V and J are TRBV15 and TRBJ2-3; tentatively, D is TRBD2 (5 bases). Trimming removed 0 bases from V and 5 bases from J, with 12 bases in between. Germline V gene lookup returns CDR1 LNHNV and CDR2 YYDKDF (reference sequence). This CDR3 is 15 amino acids long.

The chain is built from TRBV5-1 and TRBJ2-7, with TRBD2 matching over 10 bases. The V and J ends lost 0 bases and 6 bases, in that order; junction bases with no gene match: 6. The CDR3 length is 15 residues. CDR1 and CDR2 from the germline V gene are SGHRS and YFSETQ. CDR3 DNA sequence: TGCGCCAGCAGCTTGGTTCCTAGCGGGAGTTCCGAGCAGTACTTC. Encoded protein: CASSLVPSGSSEQYF.

V and J are TRBV6-5 and TRBJ1-2; D uncertain. Deletions cut 5 bases from V and 2 bases from J, with 12 bases between. Germline V gives CDR1 MNHEY, CDR2 SVGAGI. The CDR3 runs 14 residues. The CDR3 DNA reads as TGTGCCAGCAGTAGAAAACTAGAGAACTATGGCTACACCTTC. Protein product: CASSRKLENYGYTF.

V and J are TRBV4-1 and TRBJ1-2; weak D call: TRBD1 (5 bases). The CDR3 is 18 residues long. Per germline, CDR1 MGHRA and CDR2 YSYEKL. Between the trimmed V and J ends, which lost 0 bases and 0 bases, there was a span of 17 bases. The CDR3 protein is CASSQDWDPGLANYGYTF. The CDR3 nucleotides read TGCGCCAGCAGCCAAGATTGGGATCCAGGGCTAGCTAACTATGGCTACACCTTC.

The CDR3 bases are TGTGCCAGTAGTATGGGAACCGCGGGGCCTGAAGCTTTCTTT. Amino acids: CASSMGTAGPEAFF. The chain joins TRBV19 to TRBJ1-1; D perhaps matches TRBD1 (5 bases). The CDR3 extends over 14 amino acids. Germline assignment: CDR1 LNHDA and CDR2 SQIVND (reference sequence). V lost 3 bases and J lost 6, with 14 bases in between.

The chain links TRBV5-1 to TRBJ1-1; TRBD1 matches at 7 bases. There are 16 residues in the CDR3. J was trimmed by 0 bases and V by 4 bases; bases with no gene match: 9. Germline V gives CDR1 SGHRS, CDR2 YFSETQ. The CDR3, as DNA: TGCGCCAGCAGCATCGGGACAGACTACATGAACACTGAAGCTTTCTTT. Translated: CASSIGTDYMNTEAFF.

CDR3 loop: CAISDFSGTGRYEQYF. As DNA, the CDR3 is TGTGCCATCAGTGATTTCTCCGGGACAGGGAGGTACGAGCAGTACTTC. This chain connects TRBV10-3 to TRBJ2-7; 9 bases match TRBD1. Germline V lookup: CDR1 ENHRY, CDR2 SYGVKD. V shed 3 bases, J shed 4 bases, and the junction held 10 bases outside the gene matches. The CDR3 runs 16 residues.

V and J are TRBV6-5 and TRBJ2-7, with D possibly TRBD1 on 6 matching bases. Trimming left V 6 bases short and J 3 bases short, with 9 bases between. The CDR3 is 12 residues long. Germline-derived CDR1 and CDR2 are MNHEY and SVGAGI. Here the CDR3 DNA reads TGTGCCAGCAGCGCAGGGGACTACGAGCAGTACTTC. Residues: CASSAGDYEQYF.

This sequence joins TRBV7-9 and TRBJ2-7, with D possibly being TRBD2 (5 bases). This CDR3 is built from 15 residues. Germline assignment: CDR1 SEHNR and CDR2 FQNEAQ (reference sequence). Trimming took off 4 bases at V and 5 bases at J, with 18 bases between the two ends. The CDR3 nucleotides read TGTGCCAGCAGCTCGCAGCTAGGGTCGCGGGACGAGCAGTACTTC. The encoded protein is CASSSQLGSRDEQYF.

The chain joins TRBV7-9 to TRBJ1-1; tentatively, D is TRBD1 (6 bases). The CDR3 totals 16 residues. The germline CDR1 and CDR2 sequences are SEHNR and FQNEAQ (reference sequence). Trimming removed 4 bases from V and 1 base from J, with 16 bases in between. The CDR3 bases are TGTGCCAGCAGCTCGCGCTCGTTACAGGGGAACACTGAAGCTTTCTTT. As protein: CASSSRSLQGNTEAFF.

The genes are TRBV12-3 or TRBV12-4 and TRBJ1-4; D is possibly TRBD1 (6 bases). CDR3 length: 13 amino acids. V dropped 6 bases and J dropped 7 bases, with 12 bases sitting between them. The CDR3 DNA reads as TGTGCCAGCAGCCCTCAGGGGTCTGAAAAACTGTTTTTT. This codes for CASSPQGSEKLFF.

V gene TRBV29-1 combines with J gene TRBJ1-1; D possibly corresponds to TRBD1 (6 bases). CDR3 length: 12 residues. Looked up from germline, CDR1 is SQVTM and CDR2 is ANQGSEA. CDR3 in amino acids: CAGGGVNTEAFF. CDR3 coding DNA: TGCGCCGGTGGGGGCGTGAACACTGAAGCTTTCTTT.

This clone appeared once. The chain combines TRBV10-2 with TRBJ1-1; 8 nucleotides match TRBD1. The CDR3 runs to 12 residues. Germline values: CDR1 WSHSY, CDR2 SAAADI. V shed 8 bases and J 3 bases; nucleotides not matched to a gene: 2. This CDR3 reads CASLTGDTEAFF. DNA of the CDR3: TGCGCCAGCCTGACAGGGGACACTGAAGCTTTCTTT.